Each of the 9 T cell receptor beta chains below was sequenced from the same sample in a study of radiation and T cells in renal cell carcinoma. This table comes from immunoSEQ multiplex PCR, and its TCRdb copy is limited to in-frame clones, with some not included. This table holds about 140,000 clones, 70% to 90% found once. Indicated time point: blood 4 weeks post-SBRT, at nephrectomy. This sample's treatment: 15 Gy SBRT to primary tumor, nephrectomy 4 weeks later. Sequences were derived from blood, sampled from a patient whose treatment included radiotherapy and nephrectomy. The receptors stem from a woman in her forties or fifties with renal cell carcinoma.

The chain couples TRBV7-2 to TRBJ1-1, with 7 bases identical to TRBD1. Germline loops: CDR1 SGHTA, CDR2 FQGNSA. Trimming at V came to 2 bases and at J to 5 bases, leaving 5 bases not matched to a gene. This CDR3 is 14 amino acids long. CDR3: CASSLTGAATEAFF. The CDR3 DNA is TGTGCCAGCAGCTTAACAGGGGCGGCTACTGAAGCTTTCTTT.

This clone was observed a single time. The CDR3 nucleotides are TGTGCCAGCAGCTTAGATAGGCAGAGCTACGAGCAGTACTTC. Protein product: CASSLDRQSYEQYF. V usage is TRBV7-2 and J usage is TRBJ2-7; D unresolved. Per germline, CDR1 SGHTA and CDR2 FQGNSA. The length of the CDR3 is 14 residues. Between the trimmed V and J ends, which lost 1 base and 3 bases, there was a span of 10 bases.

This CDR3 is CASNLALGNEQFF. The DNA for the CDR3 is TGTGCCAGCAATTTGGCCCTTGGCAATGAGCAGTTCTTC. V is TRBV28 and J is TRBJ2-1; unclear D gene. Trimming took 7 bases from V and 6 from J, leaving 13 bases between them. Germline assignment: CDR1 MDHEN and CDR2 SYDVKM. The CDR3 length is 13 residues.

V gene TRBV19 combines with J gene TRBJ1-1; D remains ambiguous. CDR1 and CDR2 (germline): LNHDA, SQIVND (reference sequence). V was shortened by 7 bases and J by 3 bases, with 12 bases between the two germline ends. This CDR3 region has 13 residues. CDR3 amino acids: CASTLVADTEAFF. CDR3 coding DNA: TGTGCCAGTACCCTTGTGGCTGACACTGAAGCTTTCTTT.

A few counts support this clone. The chain employs TRBV7-2 and TRBJ1-4; 7 nucleotides agree with TRBD1. The germline CDR1 and CDR2 sequences are SGHTA and FQGNSA. V trimming: 5 bases; J trimming: 4 bases; junction bases outside the gene matches: 10. The CDR3 length is 16 residues. The CDR3 loop is CASSVFPGQYNEKLFF. In DNA, the CDR3 is TGTGCCAGCAGCGTGTTTCCGGGACAGTATAATGAAAAACTGTTTTTT.

CDR3 in amino acids: CASSLDRDTSYEQYF. CDR3 bases: TGTGCCAGCAGCTTAGACAGGGACACATCCTACGAGCAGTACTTC. This sequence joins TRBV7-9 and TRBJ2-7; tentatively, D is TRBD1 (6 bases). Looked up from germline, CDR1 is SEHNR and CDR2 is FQNEAQ (reference sequence). The CDR3 contains 15 residues. Deletions cut 1 base from V and 1 base from J, with 11 bases between.

The chain is built from TRBV28 and TRBJ1-5, with D possibly matching TRBD1 (6 bases). This CDR3 comprises 15 residues. V lost 3 bases and J 0 bases, leaving 9 bases between the germline ends. Germline-derived CDR1 and CDR2 are MDHEN and SYDVKM. CDR3: CASSFRGISNQPQHF. DNA of the CDR3: TGTGCCAGCAGTTTCAGGGGTATTAGCAATCAGCCCCAGCATTTT.

V gene TRBV7-2 combines with J gene TRBJ2-3, with D possibly being TRBD2 (6 bases). Germline CDR1 reads SGHTA; CDR2 reads FQGNSA. The V end was cut by 3 bases, the J end by 5 bases, with 12 bases between. The CDR3 is made up of 14 amino acids. The CDR3 is CASSLAGTRDTQYF. In nucleotides, the CDR3 is TGTGCCAGCAGCTTGGCGGGAACGAGAGATACGCAGTATTTT.

In its sample, this clone was seen a few times. The J gene is TRBJ2-7, the V gene TRBV5-1; TRBD1 agrees at 7 bases. J lost 3 bases, V lost 4 bases, and 7 bases had no gene match. The germline CDR1 and CDR2 sequences are SGHRS and YFSETQ. The CDR3 totals 14 residues. CDR3 sequence: CASSPRAGGYEQYF. As DNA, the CDR3 is TGCGCCAGCAGCCCCCGGGCAGGGGGCTACGAGCAGTACTTC.